The source of this TCR beta chain is a study of vaccination and CD4 T cells after COVID-19. As for the study in general: Convalescent individuals numbered four females and six males, two being Hispanic. Each participant was administered two doses of a vaccine, which was either BNT162b2 or mRNA-1273.

This CDR3 comprises 15 residues. CDR1 is MNHEY and CDR2 is SMNVEV in the germline V gene (reference sequence). V lost 2 bases and J lost 3, with 10 bases in between. Sequencing of DNA taken from cultured CD4+ T cells relied on the Oncomine TCR Beta short-read assay. Using the QIAamp micro DNA kit, genomic DNA was extracted from the CD4+ T cells that had been cultured. TCRdb called the PCR reads again in MiXCR, with one record for every CDR3 protein. Altogether about 13,000 distinct CDR3 sequences are present, 25% to 40% being singletons, with the ten largest covering about 9.4%. As for treatment: roughly ten-day PBMC culture with coronavirus spike peptide pools or control peptides (ViraFEST assay). Half-medium replacement with fresh IL-2 medium took place on days 3 and 7. This clonotype was seen only a few times. Its antigen is as yet unknown.

The clonotype comes from a human donor who had recovered from COVID-19. The specimen was CD4+ T cells from blood, cultured in vitro, collected after SARS-CoV-2 vaccination. The V call is TRBV27, the J call TRBJ2-2; D remains ambiguous. The CDR3 loop is CASSLRRLDTGELFF. In DNA, the CDR3 is TGTGCCAGCAGTTTAAGAAGGCTCGACACCGGGGAGCTGTTTTTT.